This T cell receptor (beta chain) was profiled in a study of shared T cell receptors in the human thymus. Libraries were prepared by immunoSEQ multiplex PCR; TCRdb keeps only in-frame clonotypes and omits some of them. The data contain over 350,000 clones, approximately 95% of them singletons. The sequence came from a human donor. Sequencing was done on a sample of thymocytes.

CDR3: CASSPLGQGASEQYF. DNA for the CDR3: TGTGCCAGCAGCCCCTTGGGACAGGGGGCGTCCGAGCAGTACTTC. V gene TRBV7-3 combines with J gene TRBJ2-7; TRBD1 aligns across 12 bases. The CDR3 contains 15 residues. With V trimmed by 5 bases and J by 6 bases, 8 bases remained unmatched. Germline V gene lookup returns CDR1 SGHTA and CDR2 FQGTGA.